Shown below are 24 T cell receptor beta chains from a single sample sequenced in a study of blood T cell repertoires in COVID-19. TCRdb's table, derived via immunoSEQ multiplex PCR, lists solely in-frame clones and lacks some. The profile covers about 180,000 clones, with roughly 84% appearing a single time and roughly 18% taken by the ten largest. Sequenced: peripheral blood. The receptor source for this set is a person in their 70s with COVID-19, enrolled during active disease.

The DNA of the CDR3 is TGTGCCAGCGGAAGGGGGCTAGCGGGAACCGATACGCAGTATTTT. Amino acids: CASGRGLAGTDTQYF. The V call is TRBV11-2, the J call TRBJ2-3; the match to TRBD2 covers 9 bases. This CDR3 has 15 residues. With V trimmed by 8 bases and J by 6 bases, 12 bases remained unmatched. Germline values: CDR1 SGHAT, CDR2 FQNNGV.

The chain uses TRBV7-2 and TRBJ2-7; 11 bases fit TRBD1. CDR1 and CDR2 (germline): SGHTA, FQGNSA. J was trimmed by 6 bases and V by 5 bases; bases with no gene match: 9. This CDR3 comprises 15 residues. The CDR3 is CASSITGTGGLEQYF. CDR3 DNA sequence: TGTGCCAGCAGCATAACCGGGACAGGGGGTCTCGAGCAGTACTTC. Looking up the rest from reference TRBV7-2 and TRBJ2-7 gives the full variable domain: GAGVSQSPSNKVTEKGKDVELRCDPISGHTALYWYRQSLGQGLEFLIYFQGNSAPDKSGLPSDRFSAERTGGSVSTLTIQRTQQEDSAVYLCASSITGTGGLEQYFGPGTRLTVT.

The V call is TRBV4-1, the J call TRBJ2-5; 11 nucleotides agree with TRBD2. Germline CDR1 MGHRA, CDR2 YSYEKL. The J segment lost 7 bases and the V segment lost 4 bases, leaving 11 bases of the junction unmatched. The CDR3 spans 16 residues. CDR3 loop: CASSLSTSGVEGTQYF. Written as DNA, the CDR3 is TGCGCCAGCAGCCTCTCGACTAGCGGGGTAGAAGGGACCCAGTACTTC.

The V call is TRBV23-1, the J call TRBJ1-5; 7 bases align to TRBD1. TRBV23-1 belongs to the ORF category, with a function that is uncertain. The CDR3 length is 18 residues. Trimming at V came to 2 bases and at J to 1 base, leaving 11 bases not matched to a gene. The CDR3, as DNA: TGCGCCAGCAGTCAACCCAGGCGGGACAGACCAAGCAATCAGCCCCAGCATTTT. Its translation: CASSQPRRDRPSNQPQHF.

CDR3 DNA sequence: TGTGCCAGCATCCGGGACACCACTACGGGGGAGCAGTACTTC. Encoded protein: CASIRDTTTGEQYF. V is TRBV6-5 and J is TRBJ2-7, with D tentatively TRBD1 (6 bases). Germline CDR1 MNHEY, CDR2 SVGAGI. CDR3 length: 14 amino acids. V was trimmed by 7 bases and J by 7 bases, leaving 20 bases between them.

This rearrangement joins TRBV11-3 to TRBJ2-1; 16 bases match TRBD2. CDR3 length: 17 amino acids. V lost 5 bases and J lost 4; bases outside the gene matches: 5. From germline, CDR1 is SGHNT and CDR2 YENEEA. The DNA for the CDR3 is TGTGCCAGCAGCCCCGGGACTAGCGGGAGGGGGTACAATGAGCAGTTCTTC. As protein: CASSPGTSGRGYNEQFF.

The CDR3 reads CASIGQSDANTEAFF. As DNA, the CDR3 is TGTGCCAGTATTGGACAGTCAGACGCGAACACTGAAGCTTTCTTT. V is TRBV19 and J is TRBJ1-1, with D perhaps matching TRBD1 (6 bases). Germline CDR1 and CDR2: LNHDA and SQIVND (reference sequence). CDR3 length equals 15 residues. The V gene lost 7 bases and the J gene lost 1 base, with 16 bases spanning the gap.

V usage is TRBV4-2 and J usage is TRBJ2-3; 7 bases fit TRBD2. J was trimmed by 5 bases and V by 3 bases; bases with no gene match: 8. This CDR3 has 15 residues. Germline V gene data show CDR1 as LGHNA and CDR2 as YNFKEQ. CDR3 nucleotide sequence: TGTGCCAGCAGCCAGGCTAGCGGACCCAAAGATACGCAGTATTTT. Residues: CASSQASGPKDTQYF.

There are a few counts of this clone. The chain couples TRBV28 to TRBJ1-5, with no clear D. Germline assignment: CDR1 MDHEN and CDR2 SYDVKM. The ends were cut back, 5 bases at V and 2 bases at J, with 10 bases in the middle. The CDR3 length is 14 residues. CDR3: CASSPTFGNQPQHF. The CDR3 DNA reads as TGTGCCAGCAGTCCGACTTTTGGCAATCAGCCCCAGCATTTT.

V and J are TRBV19 and TRBJ1-5; D is unclear. In germline, CDR1 is LNHDA, CDR2 SQIVND (reference sequence). This CDR3 is 14 amino acids long. Trimming shortened V by 6 bases and J by 4 bases, and 13 bases separated the two germline ends. The CDR3 is CASSTSGFNQPQHF. The CDR3 DNA reads TGTGCCAGTAGCACAAGCGGTTTTAATCAGCCCCAGCATTTT.

The chain combines TRBV28 with TRBJ2-7; 8 nucleotides line up with TRBD2. With 10 bases clipped from V and 2 bases from J, the junction kept 13 bases outside the gene matches. Looked up from germline, CDR1 is MDHEN and CDR2 is SYDVKM. CDR3 length equals 15 residues. This CDR3 reads CATHPRDGRAYEQYF. In DNA form, the CDR3 reads TGTGCCACCCACCCAAGGGACGGGAGGGCCTACGAGCAGTACTTC.

V and J are TRBV6-6 and TRBJ1-1; D unclear. This CDR3 is built from 14 residues. Germline CDR1 MNHNY, CDR2 SVGAGI (reference sequence). V lost 0 bases to trimming and J lost 6 bases, with 11 bases between them. DNA for the CDR3: TGTGCCAGCAGTTACTCAAACAGAGACCCTGAAGCTTTCTTT. Amino acid sequence: CASSYSNRDPEAFF.

The genes are TRBV19 and TRBJ2-5; 10 nucleotides match TRBD1. The CDR3 spans 16 residues. From germline, CDR1 is LNHDA and CDR2 SQIVND (reference sequence). With V trimmed by 5 bases and J by 5 bases, 11 bases remained unmatched. DNA for the CDR3: TGTGCCAGTAGTCCCATGGGGACAGGGGCATCGGAGACCCAGTACTTC. Its protein is CASSPMGTGASETQYF.

In this sample, this clone turned up once. V gene TRBV2 combines with J gene TRBJ2-1; 7 nucleotides line up with TRBD2. Germline-derived CDR1 and CDR2 are SNHLY and FYNNEI. The length of the CDR3 is 14 residues. Losses at the gene ends were 8 bases for V and 1 base for J; bases not matched to a gene: 5. This CDR3 is CASGGGRSYNEQFF. DNA of the CDR3: TGTGCCAGCGGGGGGGGTAGATCCTACAATGAGCAGTTCTTC. Based on the CDR3 plus reference TRBV2 and TRBJ2-1, the full variable domain is EPEVTQTPSHQVTQMGQEVILRCVPISNHLYFYWYRQILGQKVEFLVSFYNNEISEKSEIFDDQFSVERPDGSNFTLKIRSTKLEDSAMYFCASGGGRSYNEQFFGPGTRLTVL.

V gene TRBV10-2 combines with J gene TRBJ1-4; 10 bases fit TRBD1. The trim removed 6 bases at V and 3 bases at J, leaving 4 bases unmatched. Germline V lookup: CDR1 WSHSY, CDR2 SAAADI. The CDR3 is 15 residues long. The CDR3 protein is CASRGQGLANEKLFF. CDR3 sequence (DNA): TGCGCCAGCAGGGGACAGGGGTTAGCTAATGAAAAACTGTTTTTT.

This sequence joins TRBV6-5 and TRBJ2-3, with D perhaps matching TRBD1 (5 bases). Trimming removed 4 bases at V and 2 bases at J, with 10 bases between. Germline V gives CDR1 MNHEY, CDR2 SVGAGI. The CDR3 length is 14 residues. The CDR3 protein is CASSLAQDTDTQYF. As DNA, the CDR3 is TGTGCCAGCAGTTTGGCACAGGACACAGATACGCAGTATTTT.

This clone was found once. The chain combines TRBV4-1 with TRBJ1-6; 10 bases are shared with TRBD1. Looked up from germline, CDR1 is MGHRA and CDR2 is YSYEKL. CDR3 length: 17 amino acids. With 0 bases clipped from V and 10 bases from J, the junction kept 9 bases outside the gene matches. CDR3 region: CASSQDRVGTGDSPLHF. DNA for the CDR3: TGCGCCAGCAGCCAAGATCGTGTGGGGACAGGGGACTCACCCCTCCACTTT.

The chain carries TRBV4-3 and TRBJ2-3; 9 nucleotides line up with TRBD2. CDR3 length: 18 residues. The germline V gene encodes CDR1 LGHNA and CDR2 YSLEER. V trimming: 0 bases; J trimming: 2 bases; junction bases outside the gene matches: 9. CDR3 residues: CASSQDLGAGGITDTQYF. The CDR3 coding sequence is TGCGCCAGCAGCCAAGATCTAGGAGCGGGGGGAATCACAGATACGCAGTATTTT.

The chain joins TRBV7-3 to TRBJ1-1, with D hard to call. Trimming pared 0 bases from V and 3 bases from J, leaving 11 bases between. Germline lookup yields CDR1 SGHTA and CDR2 FQGTGA. The CDR3 contains 15 residues. The CDR3 bases are TGTGCCAGCAGCTTAACGTCGTCAGGTGACACTGAAGCTTTCTTT. Translated: CASSLTSSGDTEAFF.

The V and J genes are TRBV11-3 and TRBJ2-7, with D tentatively TRBD2 (6 bases). Germline assignment: CDR1 SGHNT and CDR2 YENEEA. The CDR3 contains 12 residues. The V and J ends lost 3 bases and 9 bases respectively, with 12 bases between them. The CDR3 reads CASSFSGGPQYF. The DNA of the CDR3 is TGTGCCAGCAGCTTCTCCGGGGGACCGCAGTACTTC.

Here the CDR3 reads CASSPPLMGQMNTEAFF. For the CDR3, the DNA is TGTGCCAGCTCACCCCCTCTCATGGGACAGATGAACACTGAAGCTTTCTTT. The genes are TRBV18 and TRBJ1-1; 7 bases map to TRBD1. Germline V gene data show CDR1 as KGHSH and CDR2 as LQKENI. The CDR3 contains 17 residues. Trimming removed 3 bases from V and 0 bases from J; junction bases left unmatched: 10.

The chain carries TRBV7-2 and TRBJ1-1, with 8 bases identical to TRBD1. Trimming took 1 base from V and 0 from J; bases not matched to a gene: 4. The CDR3 is 16 amino acids. Per the germline V gene, CDR1 is SGHTA and CDR2 is FQGNSA. The CDR3 coding sequence is TGTGCCAGCAGCTTAGTACGGACAGGGCTGAACACTGAAGCTTTCTTT. Protein product: CASSLVRTGLNTEAFF.

This rearrangement joins TRBV7-9 to TRBJ1-1, with D perhaps TRBD1 (5 bases). Trimming left V 5 bases short and J 4 bases short, with 11 bases between. Germline V gene sequence: CDR1 SEHNR, CDR2 FQNEAQ (reference sequence). CDR3 length equals 13 residues. The CDR3 here is CASSAPGGTEAFF. CDR3 DNA: TGTGCCAGCAGCGCCCCGGGGGGCACTGAAGCTTTCTTT. Based on the CDR3 plus reference TRBV7-9 and TRBJ1-1, the full variable domain is DTGVSQNPRHKITKRGQNVTFRCDPISEHNRLYWYRQTLGQGPEFLTYFQNEAQLEKSRLLSDRFSAERPKGSFSTLEIQRTEQGDSAMYLCASSAPGGTEAFFGQGTRLTVV.

V gene TRBV18 combines with J gene TRBJ2-7; D may be TRBD2 (6 bases). Germline values: CDR1 KGHSH, CDR2 LQKENI. Trimming stripped 2 bases from V and 9 bases from J, with 20 bases between. The CDR3 is 15 residues long. The CDR3 DNA reads TGTGCCAGCTCACCAGGGGGGACGGAGACCTGGACGCAGTACTTC. Amino acids: CASSPGGTETWTQYF.